This is a list of T cell receptor beta chains from one sample in a study of T cell responses to AZD1222 COVID-19 vaccine. Clones were read by immunoSEQ multiplex PCR, and TCRdb kept only the in-frame ones, dropping some. This table holds more than 150,000 clones, about 90% found once. Sequenced material: peripheral blood, taken on day 0 of AZD1222 vaccination. These receptors were collected from an adult in good health. Both conserved end residues are part of each CDR3. Fields, in order: D gene, V gene, clone size, CDR3 length, CDR3 protein. The D gene is left open where the match is weak. Size is omitted from some rows. Given values are once, few, many or a class for expanded clones.

D: .; V: TRBV5-6; size: .; length: 13; CDR3: CASSLVGVQPQHF
D: TRBD1; V: TRBV30; size: .; length: 13; CDR3: CAWSRTGESPLHF
D: TRBD1; V: TRBV5-1; size: once; length: 14; CDR3: CASSWGTGNYEQYF
D: .; V: TRBV5-8; size: .; length: 16; CDR3: CASSLYRVQGTDTQYF
D: TRBD1; V: TRBV9; size: .; length: 13; CDR3: CASSSRQGGEQYF
D: .; V: TRBV30; size: .; length: 11; CDR3: CAWSKRAEQYF
D: .; V: TRBV28; size: .; length: 12; CDR3: CASRANTYEQYF
D: .; V: TRBV19; size: few; length: 14; CDR3: CASRDRLTKNIQYF
D: TRBD1; V: TRBV4-1; size: .; length: 15; CDR3: CASSNGQGDTYGYTF
D: TRBD1; V: TRBV18; size: .; length: 13; CDR3: CASSPGQLNEQFF
D: .; V: TRBV5-1; size: .; length: 14; CDR3: CASREKGGTDTQYF
D: .; V: TRBV6-2/TRBV6-3; size: few; length: 15; CDR3: CASSYPDIGTYEQYF
D: .; V: TRBV10-2; size: .; length: 13; CDR3: CASSYDSTYEQYF
D: TRBD1; V: TRBV6-2/TRBV6-3; size: .; length: 15; CDR3: CASSRAGGEREKLFF
D: TRBD1; V: TRBV3-1/TRBV3-2; size: .; length: 13; CDR3: CASSSTGADTQYF
D: TRBD1; V: TRBV7-2; size: .; length: 15; CDR3: CASSPDRGPIYGYTF
D: TRBD2; V: TRBV9; size: .; length: 15; CDR3: CASSLGTSYTGELFF
D: .; V: TRBV7-9; size: .; length: 13; CDR3: CASSLVSSGELFF
D: .; V: TRBV28; size: .; length: 15; CDR3: CASSQTAISGNTIYF
D: .; V: TRBV20-1; size: .; length: 10; CDR3: CSAREDEQYF
D: TRBD1; V: TRBV24-1; size: .; length: 20; CDR3: CATSDLQVAGQGPFNYGYTF
D: TRBD1; V: TRBV4-3; size: .; length: 14; CDR3: CASSQFLRGNEQFF
D: .; V: TRBV30; size: .; length: 17; CDR3: CAWSVGVGRYSNQPQHF
D: .; V: TRBV2; size: once; length: 14; CDR3: CASSQQGGSQPQHF
D: .; V: TRBV18; size: .; length: 15; CDR3: CASSGGGRGDSPLHF
D: TRBD2; V: TRBV11-3; size: .; length: 13; CDR3: CASRPGGTGELFF
D: .; V: TRBV10-1; size: .; length: 13; CDR3: CASGTTGIGEQFF
D: .; V: TRBV5-1; size: once; length: 16; CDR3: CASSLVGDPRADTQYF
D: TRBD2; V: TRBV7-3; size: .; length: 15; CDR3: CASSSGLPSTDTQYF
D: .; V: TRBV9; size: .; length: 15; CDR3: CASSVERVADTEAFF
D: .; V: TRBV5-6; size: .; length: 13; CDR3: CASSSGRDQPQHF
D: .; V: TRBV9; size: .; length: 22; CDR3: CASSGPTGQVRNGSNSNQPQHF
D: TRBD1; V: TRBV18; size: .; length: 13; CDR3: CASSGQASEKLFF
D: .; V: TRBV28; size: .; length: 16; CDR3: CASSLALYNAGNTIYF
D: .; V: TRBV2; size: .; length: 11; CDR3: CASRGDSPLHF
D: .; V: TRBV3-1/TRBV3-2; size: .; length: 15; CDR3: CASSPDRQPSYEQYF
D: TRBD1; V: TRBV28; size: .; length: 15; CDR3: CASSFRTGPNSPLHF
D: TRBD2; V: TRBV6-5; size: .; length: 16; CDR3: CASSYIAGAVGDTQYF
D: .; V: TRBV4-3; size: .; length: 15; CDR3: CASRDRGGTNEKLFF
D: .; V: TRBV5-4; size: few; length: 13; CDR3: CASSLEVNTEAFF
D: .; V: TRBV16; size: .; length: 16; CDR3: CASSQLAGHQNTEAFF
D: .; V: TRBV12-5; size: .; length: 16; CDR3: CASGLVLGGESEKLFF
D: TRBD1; V: TRBV6-2/TRBV6-3; size: .; length: 17; CDR3: CASSHPGLTGGNTEAFF
D: .; V: TRBV19; size: once; length: 13; CDR3: CASSISSRETQYF
D: TRBD1; V: TRBV9; size: .; length: 17; CDR3: CASSVVLGAGQDTEAFF
D: .; V: TRBV4-1; size: .; length: 15; CDR3: CASSQVGRGRQPQHF
D: TRBD1; V: TRBV27; size: .; length: 14; CDR3: CASSGGGSFYGYTF
D: TRBD2; V: TRBV19; size: .; length: 18; CDR3: CASSTRSGLAGLGGEQFF
D: .; V: TRBV4-1; size: .; length: 13; CDR3: CASSQGVRTEAFF
D: TRBD1; V: TRBV27; size: few; length: 13; CDR3: CASSQTGVHGYTF
D: .; V: TRBV7-2; size: .; length: 16; CDR3: CASSGGRRGRNTEAFF
D: .; V: TRBV19; size: .; length: 15; CDR3: CASSIFTGQDSPLHF